What follows are 29 T cell receptor beta chains derived from one specimen sequenced in a study of T cell responses to AZD1222 COVID-19 vaccine. Sequencing was performed with immunoSEQ multiplex PCR; in TCRdb, only in-frame clones are kept and a portion is missing. The sample has some 74,000 clones, roughly nine tenths seen once. The sequencing used peripheral blood, collected 28 days after the second AZD1222 dose. Source of these receptors: an adult who received the AZD1222 COVID-19 vaccine.

As regards this clone: The junction does not match germline at one end; this may be a read error. The chain has TRBV6-1 and TRBJ1-2; D is possibly TRBD1 (6 bases). Per germline, CDR1 MNHNS and CDR2 SASEGT. The CDR3 extends over 13 amino acids. CDR3 sequence (DNA): TGTGCCAGCAGCGAAGACAGGTCCTATGGCTACACCTTC. This translates into CASSEDRSYGYTF.

The chain has TRBV2 and TRBJ2-5; 8 bases are shared with TRBD2. Germline-derived CDR1 and CDR2 are SNHLY and FYNNEI. There are 15 residues in the CDR3. Unmatched junction bases numbered 11, after V lost 7 bases and J lost 4 bases. The CDR3 sequence: CASIRTGGSGETQYF. Written as DNA, the CDR3 is TGTGCCAGCATCCGTACGGGGGGGTCAGGAGAGACCCAGTACTTC. Combining the CDR3 with reference TRBV2 and TRBJ2-5 gives the whole variable domain EPEVTQTPSHQVTQMGQEVILRCVPISNHLYFYWYRQILGQKVEFLVSFYNNEISEKSEIFDDQFSVERPDGSNFTLKIRSTKLEDSAMYFCASIRTGGSGETQYFGPGTRLLVL.

V is TRBV7-9 and J is TRBJ2-2; no clear D gene. Per germline, CDR1 SEHNR and CDR2 FQNEAQ (reference sequence). The CDR3 consists of 12 residues. V lost 4 bases and J lost 5, with 5 bases in between. CDR3 coding DNA: TGTGCCAGCAGCTCCGGGACCGGGGAGCTGTTTTTT. Translated: CASSSGTGELFF.

This clone was seen only once. The rearrangement uses TRBV7-6 and TRBJ1-6; the D gene is possibly TRBD1 (5 bases). Germline loops: CDR1 SGHVS, CDR2 FNYEAQ. V gave up 5 bases and J gave up 7 bases, with 15 bases separating them. The CDR3 loop spans 15 amino acids. The CDR3 nucleotides read TGTGCCAGCAGCCAATCGGGAGCAGGGAATTCACCCCTCCACTTT. This translates into CASSQSGAGNSPLHF.

The chain joins TRBV6-5 to TRBJ1-5; D is unclear. The CDR3 contains 13 residues. The ends were cut back, 5 bases at V and 9 bases at J, with 14 bases in the middle. Germline assignment: CDR1 MNHEY and CDR2 SVGAGI. CDR3 bases: TGTGCCAGCAGTCGGACTTCTTTGGGGCCCCAGCATTTT. Encoded protein: CASSRTSLGPQHF.

This clone came up a few times. The chain joins TRBV7-3 to TRBJ1-1; D remains unclear. Germline CDR1 and CDR2: SGHTA and FQGTGA. The V and J ends lost 5 bases and 1 base respectively, with 8 bases between them. This CDR3 is built from 13 residues. The CDR3 loop is CASSGQENTEAFF. CDR3 DNA: TGTGCCAGCAGCGGGCAGGAGAACACTGAAGCTTTCTTT.

The chain employs TRBV3-1 (or the pseudogene TRBV3-2) and TRBJ1-1; maybe TRBD1 (6 bases). The CDR3 length is 13 residues. Trimming cost V 4 bases and J 7 bases, with 13 bases left between them. The germline CDR1 and CDR2 sequences are LGHDT and YNNKEL (reference sequence). The CDR3 spells CASSPGQIREAFF. The DNA of the CDR3 is TGTGCCAGCAGCCCTGGACAGATACGTGAAGCTTTCTTT.

CDR3 sequence reads: CATKAGAGGFYNEQFF. CDR3 sequence (DNA): TGTGCCACCAAGGCAGGGGCGGGGGGATTCTACAATGAGCAGTTCTTC. The J gene is TRBJ2-1, the V gene TRBV28; 8 nucleotides agree with TRBD2. The CDR3 is 16 amino acids. With V trimmed by 10 bases and J by 3 bases, 14 bases remained unmatched. Germline CDR1 MDHEN, CDR2 SYDVKM.

The rearrangement uses TRBV24-1 and TRBJ2-3; D perhaps matches TRBD1 (6 bases). The CDR3 covers 14 residues. Germline V gene data show CDR1 as KGHDR and CDR2 as SFDVKD. V was shortened by 3 bases and J by 5 bases, with 11 bases between the two germline ends. In nucleotides, the CDR3 is TGTGCCACCAGTGATGTTAGCAGGGGAGATACGCAGTATTTT. Encoded protein: CATSDVSRGDTQYF.

The rearrangement links TRBV28 to TRBJ1-2, with 10 positions matching TRBD1. V dropped 1 base and J dropped 0; count of bases not matched to a gene: 5. This CDR3 contains 17 residues. From germline, CDR1 is MDHEN and CDR2 SYDVKM. The CDR3 DNA sequence: TGTGCCAGCAGTTTATTTACCGGGACAGGGGCTAACTATGGCTACACCTTC. It encodes CASSLFTGTGANYGYTF.

This sequence joins TRBV27 and TRBJ1-5; maybe TRBD1 (6 bases). The germline V gene has CDR1 MNHEY and CDR2 SMNVEV (reference sequence). The V and J ends lost 4 bases and 6 bases respectively, with 13 bases between them. CDR3 length: 14 residues. Here the CDR3 reads CASSSGVGGQPQHF. CDR3 DNA sequence: TGTGCCAGCAGTTCAGGGGTTGGAGGTCAGCCCCAGCATTTT.

V usage is TRBV19 and J usage is TRBJ2-7; D is perhaps TRBD1 (6 bases). Between the trimmed V and J ends, which lost 4 bases and 3 bases, there was a span of 10 bases. The CDR3 is 13 amino acids. CDR1 LNHDA and CDR2 SQIVND come from the germline V gene (reference sequence). The DNA for the CDR3 is TGTGCCAGTAGTAAGGACAGAATCTACGAGCAGTACTTC. It specifies CASSKDRIYEQYF. The whole variable domain, filled in from reference TRBV19 and TRBJ2-7, reads DGGITQSPKYLFRKEGQNVTLSCEQNLNHDAMYWYRQDPGQGLRLIYYSQIVNDFQKGDIAEGYSVSREKKESFPLTVTSAQKNPTAFYLCASSKDRIYEQYFGPGTRLTVT.

The chain employs TRBV19 and TRBJ2-2; D is tentatively TRBD1 or TRBD2 (5 bases each). Trimming took off 3 bases at V and 7 bases at J, with 9 bases between the two ends. CDR1 and CDR2 (germline): LNHDA, SQIVND (reference sequence). This CDR3 has 13 amino acids. The CDR3 loop reads CASSILGDGELFF. CDR3 nucleotides: TGTGCCAGTAGTATTTTGGGGGACGGGGAGCTGTTTTTT.

The J gene is TRBJ2-1, the V gene TRBV4-1; 8 bases align to TRBD2. Per germline, CDR1 MGHRA and CDR2 YSYEKL. V lost 0 bases and J lost 7; bases outside the gene matches: 5. This CDR3 has 15 residues. For the CDR3, the DNA is TGCGCCAGCAGCCAAGATCGGGGGGGCGCGAATGAGCAGTTCTTC. Amino acid sequence: CASSQDRGGANEQFF.

The chain joins TRBV3-1 (or the pseudogene TRBV3-2) to TRBJ2-1; D perhaps matches TRBD2 (6 bases). The length of the CDR3 is 18 residues. Germline loops: CDR1 LGHDT, CDR2 YNNKEL (reference sequence). V was pared by 0 bases and J by 6 bases, with 21 bases between. This CDR3 reads CASSQEEEVGAGFNEQFF. CDR3 DNA sequence: TGTGCCAGCAGCCAAGAAGAGGAGGTTGGGGCGGGGTTCAATGAGCAGTTCTTC.

The gene calls are TRBV7-2 and TRBJ1-4, with 11 bases matching TRBD1. The CDR3 is 14 residues long. The ends lost 5 bases at V and 8 bases at J; junction bases unmatched: 4. From germline, CDR1 is SGHTA and CDR2 FQGNSA. The CDR3 is CASSRDRGGEKLFF. The CDR3 coding sequence is TGTGCCAGCAGCCGGGACAGGGGGGGAGAAAAACTGTTTTTT.

The V gene is TRBV27, the J gene TRBJ2-7; TRBD1 matches at 9 bases. J gave up 5 bases and V 6 bases, and 8 bases lay outside the gene matches. Per germline, CDR1 MNHEY and CDR2 SMNVEV (reference sequence). This CDR3 spans 14 amino acids. CDR3 loop: CASSRQGGRDEQYF. The CDR3 coding sequence is TGTGCCAGCAGCCGACAGGGGGGCAGGGACGAGCAGTACTTC.

This clone was detected once. The chain is built from TRBV9 and TRBJ1-1; D unclear. The V end lost 0 bases, the J end lost 3 bases, and 12 bases lay between the germline ends. The CDR3 extends over 15 amino acids. Germline V gives CDR1 SGDLS, CDR2 YYNGEE. CDR3 region: CASSVVKPGDTEAFF. The CDR3 DNA is TGTGCCAGCAGCGTAGTTAAACCCGGAGACACTGAAGCTTTCTTT.

The chain links TRBV18 to TRBJ2-2, with a weak D call TRBD2 (5 bases). The CDR3 sequence is 15 residues long. The V gene's germline CDR1 is KGHSH and CDR2 LQKENI. V shed 6 bases and J shed 4 bases, with 15 bases lying between them. CDR3 DNA: TGTGCCAGCTCCCGGCGAGGGCCGGGCACCGGGGAGCTGTTTTTT. The encoded protein is CASSRRGPGTGELFF.

This clone was recorded once. The CDR3 DNA follows: TGTGCCAGCGCAAACCGGGCAGGAAATAATTCACCCCTCCACTTT. Its translation is CASANRAGNNSPLHF. The chain is built from TRBV11-2 and TRBJ1-6; D is undetermined. The length of the CDR3 is 15 residues. CDR1 SGHAT and CDR2 FQNNGV come from the germline V gene. Trimming removed 8 bases from V and 5 bases from J, with 16 bases in between.

This sequence joins TRBV4-3 and TRBJ1-1; D may be TRBD1 (6 bases). Germline-derived CDR1 and CDR2 are LGHNA and YSLEER. The V end lost 3 bases, the J end lost 4 bases, and 9 bases lay between the germline ends. The CDR3 contains 13 residues. CDR3 bases: TGCGCCAGCAGCCAGCAGGGGAGCACTGAAGCTTTCTTT. This gives the protein CASSQQGSTEAFF.

This rearrangement joins TRBV3-1 (or the pseudogene TRBV3-2) to TRBJ1-1, with D hard to call. V dropped 1 base and J dropped 8 bases, with 8 bases sitting between them. The germline V gene encodes CDR1 LGHDT and CDR2 YNNKEL (reference sequence). The CDR3 spans 12 residues. The CDR3 protein is CASSQGYSEAFF. CDR3 nucleotide sequence: TGTGCCAGCAGCCAAGGATACAGCGAAGCTTTCTTT.

This clone was counted a single time. The chain links TRBV7-9 to TRBJ1-2, with D possibly being TRBD1 (6 bases). The CDR3 spans 14 residues. Germline V gene sequence: CDR1 SEHNR, CDR2 FQNEAQ (reference sequence). Trimming cost V 5 bases and J 2 bases, with 12 bases left between them. CDR3 region: CASSPGDMNYGYTF. DNA of the CDR3: TGTGCCAGCAGCCCAGGGGACATGAACTATGGCTACACCTTC.

This rearrangement joins TRBV19 to TRBJ2-6; D is possibly TRBD1 (6 bases). Trimming took off 8 bases at V and 0 bases at J, with 11 bases between the two ends. This CDR3 contains 15 residues. Per germline, CDR1 LNHDA and CDR2 SQIVND (reference sequence). CDR3 sequence (DNA): TGTGCCAGTGCTACAGGGAACTCTGGGGCCAACGTCCTGACTTTC. Residues: CASATGNSGANVLTF.

This sequence joins TRBV25-1 and TRBJ2-7; TRBD1 matches at 9 bases. J lost 3 bases, V lost 8 bases, and 11 bases had no gene match. The CDR3 contains 15 residues. CDR1 is MGHDK and CDR2 is SYGVNS in the germline V gene. The CDR3 bases are TGTGCCAGCGGGGAACTAGGACAGGGGAACTACGAGCAGTACTTC. Residues: CASGELGQGNYEQYF.

This chain joins TRBV15 and TRBJ1-2; unclear D gene. Germline V CDR1 and CDR2: LNHNV, YYDKDF (reference sequence). The CDR3 totals 16 residues. V dropped 0 bases and J dropped 7 bases, with 18 bases sitting between them. CDR3 sequence (DNA): TGTGCCACCAGCAGAGATGATCTCTGGGGTTTCTCTGGCTACACCTTC. Translation: CATSRDDLWGFSGYTF.

The chain uses TRBV30 and TRBJ2-7; TRBD1 aligns across 7 bases. The CDR3 sequence is 13 residues long. Germline V gene data show CDR1 as GTSNPN and CDR2 as SVGIG (reference sequence). The trim removed 2 bases at V and 5 bases at J, leaving 6 bases unmatched. This chain's CDR3 is CAWSRGPGHEQYF. CDR3 in DNA: TGTGCCTGGAGTAGGGGGCCTGGCCACGAGCAGTACTTC.

The chain is built from TRBV7-9 and TRBJ1-5; D gene ambiguous. The CDR3 length is 15 residues. Germline V CDR1 and CDR2: SEHNR, FQNEAQ (reference sequence). V shed 0 bases and J shed 9 bases, with 15 bases lying between them. Written as DNA, the CDR3 is TGTGCCAGCAGCTTAGCTCACGACGGCCTTGGGCCCCAGCATTTT. It is translated as CASSLAHDGLGPQHF.

This chain links TRBV7-2 with TRBJ1-5, with 7 bases identical to TRBD1. In germline, CDR1 is SGHTA, CDR2 FQGNSA. V gave up 5 bases and J gave up 5 bases; unmatched junction bases: 9. CDR3 length: 15 amino acids. This CDR3 is CASSPGDRTYQPQHF. In DNA form, the CDR3 reads TGTGCCAGCAGCCCTGGGGACAGAACCTATCAGCCCCAGCATTTT.